These 21 T cell receptor beta chains came from one sample sequenced in a study of OX40 agonist ivuxolimab in advanced cancers. The library came from the immunoSEQ multiplex PCR assay. Here the immuneACCESS table is served through TCRdb, limited to in-frame sequences with V and J called. Missing clones are a known gap in these copies; in checked studies unresolved V genes cover under half, and the rest lacks a known reason. The sample table contains 78,000 or so clones; only one count was recorded for approximately 90% of them. The ten largest clones take up around 0.4% of the sample. Sample: CD4+ or CD8+ T cells sorted from blood, taken in a trial of the OX40 agonist ivuxolimab. The source is an adult with an advanced solid tumor such as melanoma, head and neck, liver or kidney cancer.

The V gene is TRBV27, the J gene TRBJ1-1; 7 bases map to TRBD1. The length of the CDR3 is 14 residues. The junction had 8 bases not matched to a gene; V was cut back by 5 bases and J by 5 bases. Germline V gene data show CDR1 as MNHEY and CDR2 as SMNVEV (reference sequence). The DNA for the CDR3 is TGTGCCAGCAGTCCAAACAGGGGTTGGACTGAAGCTTTCTTT. Translating it yields CASSPNRGWTEAFF.

This sequence joins TRBV11-3 and TRBJ2-1; 8 nucleotides line up with TRBD1. V trimming: 2 bases; J trimming: 6 bases; junction bases outside the gene matches: 9. The germline CDR1 and CDR2 sequences are SGHNT and YENEEA. This CDR3 comprises 16 residues. The CDR3 sequence is CASSLSGGEGSNEQFF. The CDR3 DNA follows: TGTGCCAGCAGCTTATCAGGGGGCGAGGGGAGCAATGAGCAGTTCTTC.

This chain links TRBV4-1 with TRBJ2-1, with D tentatively TRBD2 (7 bases). This CDR3 has 17 residues. Germline V lookup: CDR1 MGHRA, CDR2 YSYEKL. V was trimmed by 4 bases and J by 1 base, leaving 17 bases between them. The CDR3 region has the DNA TGCGCCAGCAGCCTCACGGAGAAGGGGGGGTCCTACAATGAGCAGTTCTTC. Protein product: CASSLTEKGGSYNEQFF.

The gene calls are TRBV2 and TRBJ1-5; tentative D call: TRBD1 (5 bases). The CDR3 is 14 amino acids. V lost 3 bases, J lost 4 bases, and 10 bases lay in between. CDR1 SNHLY and CDR2 FYNNEI come from the germline V gene. CDR3 bases: TGTGCCAGCAGTGACAGGGTCGGAAATCAGCCCCAGCATTTT. Translating it yields CASSDRVGNQPQHF.

On this clone itself: This may arise from a read error, as a much more abundant clone is one base away. Other DNA sequences within the sample encode an identical CDR3. V gene TRBV4-1 combines with J gene TRBJ2-1; D is unclear. V lost 0 bases to trimming and J lost 3 bases, with 3 bases between them. CDR3 length: 13 residues. Germline CDR1 MGHRA, CDR2 YSYEKL. The CDR3 nucleotides are TGCGCCAGCAGCCAAGACTACTACAATGAGCAGTTCTTC. Translated: CASSQDYYNEQFF.

This chain uses TRBV5-1 with TRBJ2-3; D perhaps matches TRBD2 (5 bases). The V end lost 5 bases, the J end lost 2 bases, and 12 bases lay between the germline ends. Per germline, CDR1 SGHRS and CDR2 YFSETQ. This CDR3 region has 14 residues. CDR3 in DNA: TGCGCCAGCAGTCCCGGGGAAGACACAGATACGCAGTATTTT. It translates to CASSPGEDTDTQYF.

This clone was recorded only once. The genes are TRBV4-1 and TRBJ2-1; 15 positions agree with TRBD2. CDR3 length: 19 amino acids. J lost 7 bases, V lost 1 base, and 11 bases had no gene match. From germline, CDR1 is MGHRA and CDR2 YSYEKL. CDR3 amino acids: CASSQVYGGLAGGGNEQFF. DNA of the CDR3: TGCGCCAGCAGCCAAGTTTATGGGGGACTAGCGGGAGGAGGGAATGAGCAGTTCTTC.

The chain combines TRBV5-4 with TRBJ2-5; no clear D gene. The end of the DNA aligns better with TRBJ2-7, so the J call may be wrong. This CDR3 contains 14 residues. Germline CDR1 and CDR2: SGHNT and YYREEE (reference sequence). For the CDR3, the DNA is TGTGCCAGCAGCAACAACGGTCTTGTCTACGAGCAGTACTTC. This translates into CASSNNGLVYEQYF.

This chain uses TRBV5-4 with TRBJ2-3; D may be TRBD2 (5 bases). Between the trimmed V and J ends, which lost 3 bases and 1 base, there was a span of 9 bases. The CDR3 is 14 amino acids. Germline CDR1 SGHNT, CDR2 YYREEE (reference sequence). The CDR3 spells CASSWGVGTDTQYF. CDR3 DNA sequence: TGTGCCAGCAGCTGGGGAGTAGGCACAGATACGCAGTATTTT.

CDR3 DNA: TGTGCCAGCAGCTGGACAGAGAACACTGAAGCTTTCTTT. This encodes CASSWTENTEAFF. This chain uses TRBV7-8 with TRBJ1-1; perhaps TRBD1 as D (6 bases). Per the germline V gene, CDR1 is SGHVS and CDR2 is FQNEAQ. The CDR3 contains 13 residues. Deletions cut 4 bases from V and 1 base from J, with 7 bases between. Combining the CDR3 with reference TRBV7-8 and TRBJ1-1 gives the whole variable domain GAGVSQSPRYKVAKRGQDVALRCDPISGHVSLFWYQQALGQGPEFLTYFQNEAQLDKSGLPSDRFFAERPEGSVSTLKIQRTQQEDSAVYLCASSWTENTEAFFGQGTRLTVV.

The CDR3 spells CASSRSASGSLYTQYF. The CDR3 DNA is TGTGCCAGTAGTAGGTCCGCTAGCGGGAGTTTATATACGCAGTATTTT. V usage is TRBV19 and J usage is TRBJ2-3; 10 positions agree with TRBD2. Germline CDR1 reads LNHDA; CDR2 reads SQIVND (reference sequence). V lost 4 bases to trimming and J lost 7 bases; unmatched junction nucleotides: 11. The CDR3 loop spans 16 amino acids.

The chain carries TRBV10-2 and TRBJ2-5, with D tentatively TRBD2 (6 bases). The end of the DNA fits TRBJ2-7 better, so the J call may be wrong. This CDR3 has 12 residues. Per the germline V gene, CDR1 is WSHSY and CDR2 is SAAADI. Here the CDR3 DNA reads TGCGCCAGCAGTACACTAGCATACGAGCAGTACTTC. It yields the protein CASSTLAYEQYF.

The chain is built from TRBV30 and TRBJ2-1; the match to TRBD1 covers 8 bases. There are 13 residues in the CDR3. Germline V gene sequence: CDR1 GTSNPN, CDR2 SVGIG (reference sequence). Trimming took 4 bases from V and 9 from J; bases not matched to a gene: 8. CDR3 protein: CAWTRAGGFEQFF. DNA for the CDR3: TGTGCCTGGACCCGGGCAGGGGGCTTTGAGCAGTTCTTC.

The genes are TRBV10-3 and TRBJ2-2, with D perhaps given as TRBD1 or TRBD2 (5 bases each). Germline V gene sequence: CDR1 ENHRY, CDR2 SYGVKD. V was cut by 6 bases and J by 5 bases, with 13 bases left in between. The CDR3 has 14 amino acids. The CDR3 loop reads CAIRGPDQTGELFF. CDR3 bases: TGTGCCATCAGGGGACCTGATCAGACCGGGGAGCTGTTTTTT.

This clone was seen a single time. The rearrangement uses TRBV30 and TRBJ2-7; a possible D gene is TRBD1 (6 bases). Germline V gives CDR1 GTSNPN, CDR2 SVGIG (reference sequence). The CDR3 extends over 13 amino acids. V was trimmed by 1 base and J by 7 bases, leaving 14 bases between them. CDR3: CAWSENTGQEQYF. CDR3 nucleotide sequence: TGTGCCTGGAGTGAAAATACAGGGCAAGAGCAGTACTTC. The whole variable domain, remainder taken from reference TRBV30 and TRBJ2-7, is SQTIHQWPATLVQPVGSPLSLECTVEGTSNPNLYWYRQAAGRGLQLLFYSVGIGQISSEVPQNLSASRPQDRQFILSSKKLLLSDSGFYLCAWSENTGQEQYFGPGTRLTVT.

The V and J genes are TRBV6-5 and TRBJ1-5; D unresolved. Germline CDR1 is MNHEY and CDR2 is SVGAGI. CDR3 length: 15 amino acids. V was cut by 7 bases and J by 0 bases, with 13 bases left in between. Written as DNA, the CDR3 is TGTGCCAGCAACCCCGGAGCATATAGCAATCAGCCCCAGCATTTT. It yields the protein CASNPGAYSNQPQHF.

The rearrangement joins TRBV2 to TRBJ2-2; 8 positions match TRBD2. The CDR3 consists of 15 residues. J was trimmed by 1 base and V by 7 bases; bases with no gene match: 5. The V gene's germline CDR1 is SNHLY and CDR2 FYNNEI. CDR3 DNA sequence: TGTGCCAGCACCCCGACTAGCGTGAACACCGGGGAGCTGTTTTTT. Protein product: CASTPTSVNTGELFF.

This chain uses TRBV5-1 with TRBJ2-7, with D perhaps TRBD2 (6 bases). Germline values: CDR1 SGHRS, CDR2 YFSETQ. The CDR3 runs to 12 residues. Trimming removed 4 bases at V and 7 bases at J, with 12 bases between. The CDR3 region has the DNA TGCGCCAGCAGCGTGGGACTCCGGGAGCAGTACTTC. Translating it yields CASSVGLREQYF. Supplemented by reference TRBV5-1 and TRBJ2-7, the full variable domain reads KAGVTQTPRYLIKTRGQQVTLSCSPISGHRSVSWYQQTPGQGLQFLFEYFSETQRNKGNFPGRFSGRQFSNSRSEMNVSTLELGDSALYLCASSVGLREQYFGPGTRLTVT.

The rearrangement uses TRBV7-8 and TRBJ1-2; 9 bases line up with TRBD1. CDR1 is SGHVS, CDR2 FQNEAQ, per germline. The CDR3 extends over 16 amino acids. V shed 1 base, J shed 4 bases, and the junction held 7 bases outside the gene matches. The CDR3 is CASSLVAGTGSYGYTF. CDR3 DNA: TGTGCCAGCAGCTTAGTCGCCGGGACAGGGAGCTATGGCTACACCTTC.

This chain uses TRBV7-2 with TRBJ1-5, with TRBD1 as a possible D gene (5 bases). Trimming took off 0 bases at V and 6 bases at J, with 9 bases between the two ends. Germline CDR1 and CDR2: SGHTA and FQGNSA. The length of the CDR3 is 14 residues. CDR3 coding DNA: TGTGCCAGCAGCTTAGCTGGGCAGGGTCAGCCCCAGCATTTT. Translation gives CASSLAGQGQPQHF. Variable domain in full (rest from reference TRBV7-2 and TRBJ1-5): GAGVSQSPSNKVTEKGKDVELRCDPISGHTALYWYRQSLGQGLEFLIYFQGNSAPDKSGLPSDRFSAERTGGSVSTLTIQRTQQEDSAVYLCASSLAGQGQPQHFGDGTRLSIL.

The V and J genes are TRBV18 and TRBJ2-5, with D perhaps TRBD1 (5 bases). The DNA end is more similar to TRBJ2-7, so the J call may be wrong. The germline V gene encodes CDR1 KGHSH and CDR2 LQKENI. The CDR3 is 13 amino acids. CDR3 sequence: CASSQGQTYEQYF. The CDR3 nucleotides read TGTGCCAGCTCACAAGGACAAACCTACGAGCAGTACTTC.